The sequence of this T cell receptor (beta chain) was determined in a study of T cells in Graves' hyperthyroidism and ophthalmopathy. Of note for this clonotype: Its antigen is undetermined.

Any patient presenting with uncontrolled infection, other autoimmune disease, pregnancy or lactation was left out. 9 to 10 ml fresh peripheral blood yielded the PBMCs. Findings and limits, study-wide: Clonotypes that were expanded in thyroid above 0.001 mostly appeared in blood too.

Amplified regions were TCR beta CDR3 sequences from RNA transcripts. The TCR CDR3 first-round RT-PCR relied on the HTBI primer set. One entry per CDR3 protein, called by TCRdb with MiXCR from the multiplex PCR reads. The sample shows 350,000 to 450,000 distinct CDR3 sequences, more than 12% of them seen only once. V lost 2 bases to trimming and J lost 2 bases; unmatched junction nucleotides: 5. The CDR3 is made up of 15 amino acids. In germline, CDR1 is MNHNS, CDR2 SASEGT. The chain carries TRBV6-1 and TRBJ2-5, with TRBD1 identical over 7 bases. The sequence derives from a man aged 45-60 years with Graves' ophthalmopathy. Sequenced: blood. The CDR3 is CASSELAGGQETQYF. The CDR3 nucleotides read TGTGCCAGCAGTGAACTGGCAGGGGGTCAAGAGACCCAGTACTTC.